This entry features one TCR beta chain sequence. The sample originates from a study of blood T cell repertoires in COVID-19. Participants were aged roughly 18 to 100 years from roughly 25 US areas. Self-reported history from a screening survey and questionnaire set each donor's cohort. Exposed participants encountered a COVID-19 case during the 2 weeks preceding study entry. The CDR3 extends over 13 amino acids. The ends were cut back, 7 bases at V and 0 bases at J, with 12 bases in the middle. Germline-derived CDR1 and CDR2 are SQVTM and ANQGSEA. Original handling: How many nucleated cells were present was estimated from reference gene primer amplification. TCRdb keeps only in-frame clones here, not all; method: immunoSEQ multiplex PCR. V, J and clone size derive from that table, while D and trimming were established from the DNA sequence. Of 290,000 or so clones listed, roughly 80% are singletons.

The sequenced sample consisted of PBMCs or T cells enriched from blood (not recorded which). The chain carries TRBV29-1 and TRBJ1-1; no firm D call. The sequence derives from a man aged 35-49 years who had been exposed to COVID-19. CDR3: CSADSHLNTEAFF. CDR3 bases: TGCAGCGCAGACTCGCACCTGAACACTGAAGCTTTCTTT.